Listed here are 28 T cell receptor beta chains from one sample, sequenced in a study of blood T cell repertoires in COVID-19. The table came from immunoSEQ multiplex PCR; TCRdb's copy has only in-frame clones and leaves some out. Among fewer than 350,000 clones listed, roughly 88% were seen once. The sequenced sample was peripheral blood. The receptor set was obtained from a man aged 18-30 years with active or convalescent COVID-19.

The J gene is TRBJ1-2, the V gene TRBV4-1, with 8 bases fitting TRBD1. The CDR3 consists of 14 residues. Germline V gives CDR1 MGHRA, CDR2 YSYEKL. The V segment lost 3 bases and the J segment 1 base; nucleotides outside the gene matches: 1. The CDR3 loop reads CASSQGQVNYGYTF. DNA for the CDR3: TGCGCCAGCAGCCAGGGACAGGTTAACTATGGCTACACCTTC.

The CDR3 DNA sequence: TGTGCCACCAGGGATGAGCGGGGGGCCCAATTAAGCTCCTACAATGAGCAGTTCTTC. It yields the protein CATRDERGAQLSSYNEQFF. The chain combines TRBV24-1 with TRBJ2-1; 9 bases align to TRBD2. Trimming at V came to 7 bases and at J to 0 bases, leaving 15 bases not matched to a gene. The CDR3 runs 19 residues. In germline, CDR1 is KGHDR, CDR2 SFDVKD.

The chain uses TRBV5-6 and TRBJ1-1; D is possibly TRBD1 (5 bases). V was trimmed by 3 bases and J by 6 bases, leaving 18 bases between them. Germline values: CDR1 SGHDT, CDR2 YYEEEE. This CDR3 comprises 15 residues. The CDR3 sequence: CASSWGQGARAEAFF. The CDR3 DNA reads TGTGCCAGCAGCTGGGGCCAAGGGGCGCGCGCTGAAGCTTTCTTT.

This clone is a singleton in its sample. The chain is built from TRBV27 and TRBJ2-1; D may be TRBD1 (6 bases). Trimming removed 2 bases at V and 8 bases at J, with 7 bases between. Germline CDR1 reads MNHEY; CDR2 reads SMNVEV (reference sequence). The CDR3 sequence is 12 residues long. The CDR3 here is CASSLQGYEQFF. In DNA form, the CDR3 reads TGTGCCAGCAGTTTACAGGGGTATGAGCAGTTCTTC.

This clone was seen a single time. The CDR3 protein is CASSLLANTEAFF. CDR3 DNA sequence: TGTGCCAGCAGCTTGTTGGCGAACACTGAAGCTTTCTTT. This chain links TRBV5-6 with TRBJ1-1; D is unresolved. This CDR3 is 13 amino acids long. V dropped 1 base and J dropped 1 base, with 5 bases sitting between them. Germline V gives CDR1 SGHDT, CDR2 YYEEEE.

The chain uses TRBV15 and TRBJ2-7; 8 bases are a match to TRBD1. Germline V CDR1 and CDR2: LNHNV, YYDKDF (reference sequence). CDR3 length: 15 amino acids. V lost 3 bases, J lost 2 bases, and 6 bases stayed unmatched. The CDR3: CATSSRTGSPYEQYF. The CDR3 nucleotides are TGTGCCACCAGCAGTAGGACAGGGTCGCCCTACGAGCAGTACTTC.

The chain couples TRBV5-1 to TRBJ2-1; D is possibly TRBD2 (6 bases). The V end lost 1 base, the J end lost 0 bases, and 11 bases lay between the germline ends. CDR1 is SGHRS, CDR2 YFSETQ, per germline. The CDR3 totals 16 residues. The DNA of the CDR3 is TGCGCCAGCAGCTTGCAGGGCGGGGCCTCCTACAATGAGCAGTTCTTC. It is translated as CASSLQGGASYNEQFF.

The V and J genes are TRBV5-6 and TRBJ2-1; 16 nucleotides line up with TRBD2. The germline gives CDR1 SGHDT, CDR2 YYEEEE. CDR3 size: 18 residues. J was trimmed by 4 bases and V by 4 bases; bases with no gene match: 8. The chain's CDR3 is CASSTGTSGGAYYNEQFF. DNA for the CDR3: TGTGCCAGCAGCACCGGGACTAGCGGGGGGGCTTATTACAATGAGCAGTTCTTC.

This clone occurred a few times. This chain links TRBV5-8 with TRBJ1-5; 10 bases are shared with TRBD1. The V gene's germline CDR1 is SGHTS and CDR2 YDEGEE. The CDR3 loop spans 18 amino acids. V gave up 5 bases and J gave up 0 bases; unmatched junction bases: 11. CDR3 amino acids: CASRPPPGQGVSNQPQHF. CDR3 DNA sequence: TGTGCCAGCAGGCCCCCCCCAGGACAGGGGGTTAGCAATCAGCCCCAGCATTTT.

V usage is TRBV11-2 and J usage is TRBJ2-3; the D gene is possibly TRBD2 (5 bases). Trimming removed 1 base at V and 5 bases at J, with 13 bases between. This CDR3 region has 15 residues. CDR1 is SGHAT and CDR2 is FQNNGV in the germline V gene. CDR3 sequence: CASSLVSLGGDTQYF. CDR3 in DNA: TGTGCCAGCAGCTTAGTGTCACTAGGCGGAGATACGCAGTATTTT.

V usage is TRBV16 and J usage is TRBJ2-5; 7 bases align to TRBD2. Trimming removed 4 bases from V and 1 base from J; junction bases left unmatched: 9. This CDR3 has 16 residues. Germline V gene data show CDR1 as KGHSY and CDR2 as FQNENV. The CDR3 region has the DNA TGTGCCAGCAGCCCCCTCGGGGAGGGCCTCCAAGAGACCCAGTACTTC. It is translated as CASSPLGEGLQETQYF.

The CDR3 sequence: CASSTARGREGQPQHF. CDR3 bases: TGTGCCAGTAGTACCGCCCGGGGGAGGGAAGGTCAGCCCCAGCATTTT. The chain combines TRBV19 with TRBJ1-5; D possibly corresponds to TRBD1 (5 bases). Trimming took 4 bases from V and 6 from J, leaving 19 bases between them. In germline, CDR1 is LNHDA, CDR2 SQIVND (reference sequence). The length of the CDR3 is 16 residues.

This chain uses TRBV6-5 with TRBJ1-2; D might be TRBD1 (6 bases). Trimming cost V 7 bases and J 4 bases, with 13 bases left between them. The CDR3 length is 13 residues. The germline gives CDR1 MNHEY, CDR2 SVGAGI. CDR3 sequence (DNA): TGTGCCAGCACCCTAGGGGGGGGCTATGGCTACACCTTC. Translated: CASTLGGGYGYTF.

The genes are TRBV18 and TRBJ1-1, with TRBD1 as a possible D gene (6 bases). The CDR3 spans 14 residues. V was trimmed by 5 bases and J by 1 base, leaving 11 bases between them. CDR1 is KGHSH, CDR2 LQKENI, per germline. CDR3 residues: CASSGDKQNTEAFF. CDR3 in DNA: TGTGCCAGCTCAGGGGACAAGCAGAACACTGAAGCTTTCTTT.

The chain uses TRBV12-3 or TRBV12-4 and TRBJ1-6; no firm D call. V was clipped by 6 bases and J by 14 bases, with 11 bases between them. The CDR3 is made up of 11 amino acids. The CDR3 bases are TGTGCCAGCAGCAAGGGAGCGGCCCTCCACTTT. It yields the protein CASSKGAALHF.

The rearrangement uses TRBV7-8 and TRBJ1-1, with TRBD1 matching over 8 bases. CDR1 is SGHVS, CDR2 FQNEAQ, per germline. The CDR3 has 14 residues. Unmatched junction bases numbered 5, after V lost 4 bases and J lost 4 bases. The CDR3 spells CASSSQQGGTEAFF. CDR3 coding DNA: TGTGCCAGCAGCTCACAACAGGGGGGCACTGAAGCTTTCTTT.

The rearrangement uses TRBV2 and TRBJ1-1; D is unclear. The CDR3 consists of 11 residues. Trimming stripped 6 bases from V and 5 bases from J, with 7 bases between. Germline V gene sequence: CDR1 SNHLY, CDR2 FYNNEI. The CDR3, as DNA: TGTGCCAGCAGCGCGTCGACTGAAGCTTTCTTT. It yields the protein CASSASTEAFF.

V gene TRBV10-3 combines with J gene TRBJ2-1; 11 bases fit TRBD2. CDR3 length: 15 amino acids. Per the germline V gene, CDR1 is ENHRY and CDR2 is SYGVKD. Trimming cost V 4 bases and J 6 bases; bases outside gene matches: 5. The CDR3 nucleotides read TGTGCCATCAGTGGGATAGCGGGGGGGACCAATGAGCAGTTCTTC. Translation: CAISGIAGGTNEQFF.

Here the CDR3 reads CASSFVGTGNEKLFF. The DNA for the CDR3 is TGTGCCAGCAGCTTCGTCGGGACAGGGAATGAAAAACTGTTTTTT. The rearrangement links TRBV5-5 to TRBJ1-4; 9 nucleotides agree with TRBD1. This CDR3 contains 15 residues. The trim removed 2 bases at V and 5 bases at J, leaving 4 bases unmatched. Per the germline V gene, CDR1 is SGHKS and CDR2 is YYEKEE (reference sequence).

Written as DNA, the CDR3 is TGTGCCAGCCAAGGACAGGGGATTGACTCTGGAAACACCATATATTTT. Protein: CASQGQGIDSGNTIYF. The chain recombines TRBV9 with TRBJ1-3; 9 bases match TRBD1. This CDR3 spans 16 amino acids. V shed 7 bases, J shed 0 bases, and the junction held 8 bases outside the gene matches. The germline V gene encodes CDR1 SGDLS and CDR2 YYNGEE. Full variable domain (outside the CDR3, taken from reference TRBV9 and TRBJ1-3): DSGVTQTPKHLITATGQRVTLRCSPRSGDLSVYWYQQSLDQGLQFLIQYYNGEERAKGNILERFSAQQFPDLHSELNLSSLELGDSALYFCASQGQGIDSGNTIYFGEGSWLTVV.

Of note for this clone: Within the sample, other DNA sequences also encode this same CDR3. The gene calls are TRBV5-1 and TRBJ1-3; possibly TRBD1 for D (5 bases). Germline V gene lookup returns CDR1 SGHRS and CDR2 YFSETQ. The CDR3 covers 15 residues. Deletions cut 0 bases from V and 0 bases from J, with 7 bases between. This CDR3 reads CASSLGGSSGNTIYF. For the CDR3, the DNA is TGCGCCAGCAGCTTGGGGGGCAGCTCTGGAAACACCATATATTTT.

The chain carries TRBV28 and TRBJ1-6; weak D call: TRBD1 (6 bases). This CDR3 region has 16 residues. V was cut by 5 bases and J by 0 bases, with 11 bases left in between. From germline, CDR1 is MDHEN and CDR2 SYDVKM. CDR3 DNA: TGTGCCAGCAGTCCAGACAGGAGCTCCTATAATTCACCCCTCCACTTT. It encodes CASSPDRSSYNSPLHF.

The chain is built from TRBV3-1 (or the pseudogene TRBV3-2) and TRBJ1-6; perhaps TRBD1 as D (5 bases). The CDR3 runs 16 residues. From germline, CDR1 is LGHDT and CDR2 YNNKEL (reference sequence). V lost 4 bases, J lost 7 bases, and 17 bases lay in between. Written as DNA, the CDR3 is TGTGCCAGCAGCCGCCCCGCAGGGAAGAGAAATTCACCCCTCCACTTT. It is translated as CASSRPAGKRNSPLHF.

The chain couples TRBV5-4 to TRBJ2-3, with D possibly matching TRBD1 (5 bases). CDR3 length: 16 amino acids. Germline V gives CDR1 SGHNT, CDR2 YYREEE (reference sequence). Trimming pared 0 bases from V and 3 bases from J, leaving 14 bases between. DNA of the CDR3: TGTGCCAGCAGCTTGGAGGGGCAACGGGTGACAGATACGCAGTATTTT. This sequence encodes CASSLEGQRVTDTQYF.

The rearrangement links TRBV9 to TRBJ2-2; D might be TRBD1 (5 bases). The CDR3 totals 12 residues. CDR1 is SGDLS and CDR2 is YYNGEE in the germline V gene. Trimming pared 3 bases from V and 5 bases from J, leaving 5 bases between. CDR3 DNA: TGTGCCAGCAGCGCAGGGACCGGGGAGCTGTTTTTT. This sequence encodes CASSAGTGELFF.

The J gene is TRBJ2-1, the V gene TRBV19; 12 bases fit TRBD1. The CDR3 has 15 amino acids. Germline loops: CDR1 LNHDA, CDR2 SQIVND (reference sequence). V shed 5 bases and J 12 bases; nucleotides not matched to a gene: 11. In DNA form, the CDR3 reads TGTGCCAGTAGTCTCGGGACAGGGGGCGGGGTAGGGCAGTTCTTC. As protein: CASSLGTGGGVGQFF. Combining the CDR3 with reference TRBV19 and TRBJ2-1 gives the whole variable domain DGGITQSPKYLFRKEGQNVTLSCEQNLNHDAMYWYRQDPGQGLRLIYYSQIVNDFQKGDIAEGYSVSREKKESFPLTVTSAQKNPTAFYLCASSLGTGGGVGQFFGPGTRLTVL.

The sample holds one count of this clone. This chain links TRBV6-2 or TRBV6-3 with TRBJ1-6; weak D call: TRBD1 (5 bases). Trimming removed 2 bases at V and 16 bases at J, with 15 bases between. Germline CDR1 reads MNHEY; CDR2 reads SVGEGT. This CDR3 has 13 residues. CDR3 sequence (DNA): TGTGCCAGCAGTTACGGTCGACAGAATAATCTCCACTTT. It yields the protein CASSYGRQNNLHF.

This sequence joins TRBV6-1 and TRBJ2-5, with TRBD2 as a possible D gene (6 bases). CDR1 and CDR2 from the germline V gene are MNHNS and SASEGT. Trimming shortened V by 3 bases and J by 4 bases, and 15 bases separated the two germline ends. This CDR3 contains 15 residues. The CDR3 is CASSDDYRGRETQYF. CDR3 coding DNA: TGTGCCAGCAGTGATGACTATCGGGGGAGAGAGACCCAGTACTTC.